This T cell receptor (beta chain) was identified in a study of blood T cell repertoires in COVID-19. The method was immunoSEQ multiplex PCR; TCRdb's version includes in-frame clones alone and lacks a portion of them. Here the sample spans a few hundred thousand clones, approximately 88% being singletons. Trimming stripped 11 bases from V and 2 bases from J, with 20 bases between. The CDR3 sequence is 15 residues long. CDR1 is MDHEN and CDR2 is SYDVKM in the germline V gene. The clonotype originates from a man younger than 35 who had recovered from COVID-19. The chain links TRBV28 to TRBJ2-3; weak D call: TRBD2 (6 bases). Sample: peripheral blood. CDR3 sequence: CAAREETGPTDTQYF. As DNA, the CDR3 is TGTGCCGCTAGGGAGGAAACCGGCCCCACAGATACGCAGTATTTT.